The text below deals with one TCR beta chain. Its specificity is not known. Each patient's relapse followed autologous stem cell transplantation, and brentuximab vedotin exposure varied. Progressive disease, partial response or complete response was each patient's best response. The CDR3 extends over 16 amino acids. V lost 2 bases to trimming and J lost 4 bases, with 17 bases between them. From germline, CDR1 is MDHEN and CDR2 SYDVKM. The record originates from a study of PD-1 blockade in classical Hodgkin lymphoma. Findings and limits, study-wide: Factors driving the repertoire differences, possibly disease activity or prior therapy, remain undefined. Newly diagnosed and completely responding patients shared comparable baseline diversity. Compared with baseline, CD4+ but not CD8+ TCR diversity had risen significantly by C4D1.

Method: immunoSEQ multiplex PCR; TCRdb's copy keeps in-frame clones and lacks some. The sample lists approximately 13,000 clones, around 77% occurring once. Here the sequenced sample was peripheral blood mononuclear cells (PBMCs), taken at baseline. This clonotype originated in a human donor with classical Hodgkin lymphoma. The chain employs TRBV28 and TRBJ1-2, with D possibly being TRBD1 (6 bases). CDR3 amino acids: CASSLQPGAVGYGYTF. In DNA form, the CDR3 reads TGTGCCAGCAGTTTACAACCGGGGGCTGTGGGCTATGGCTACACCTTC.